This T cell receptor beta chain is drawn from a study of blood T cell repertoires in COVID-19. Across the whole study: COVID-19 samples from acute and convalescent phases originated in the United States, Italy and Spain. Nucleic acid was either cDNA or gDNA, and it came from T cells, B-cell-depleted T cells, or PBMCs.

In the original workflow: Estimation of nucleated cell counts relied on the amplification of reference gene primers. Sequencing was performed with immunoSEQ multiplex PCR; in TCRdb, only in-frame clones are kept and a portion is missing. V, J and clone size are taken as reported in that table, and D and trimming were inferred from the DNA itself. This sample yields 95,000 to 110,000 clones, of which about 89% are seen a single time; 15% belongs to the top ten. The CDR3 loop spans 14 amino acids. Per germline, CDR1 MNHNY and CDR2 SVGAGI (reference sequence). Deletions cut 2 bases from V and 3 bases from J, with 10 bases between.

J is TRBJ1-2 and V is TRBV6-6; D not resolved. Sequenced sample: peripheral blood. This receptor was identified in a middle-aged man with acute or convalescent COVID-19. CDR3 in DNA: TGTGCCAGCAGTTACGGGGAGAGGGACTATGGCTACACCTTC. Its protein is CASSYGERDYGYTF.